This T cell receptor (beta chain) was obtained from a study of T cells after yellow fever vaccination. Study findings and constraints: Reappearance after the booster was observed for most primary-vaccination clones (roughly 97% CD4, about 91% CD8).

TCRdb redid the calling of the 5' RACE reads with MiXCR, one entry per CDR3 protein. The data contain 350,000 to 450,000 distinct CDR3 sequences, under 7.5% of them seen just once; the ten biggest clones take up over 12%. A note on this clonotype: Its antigen is undetermined.

The source of this sequence is a man younger than 40 who received the YFV17D yellow fever vaccine. The sample here was PBMCs, taken 5 days after the yellow fever booster vaccination.

The CDR3 DNA sequence: TGTGCCAGCAGAGGAGCGGGAGTAAGCTACGAGCAGTACTTC. As protein: CASRGAGVSYEQYF. This chain joins TRBV6-2 or TRBV6-3 and TRBJ2-7; 8 nucleotides agree with TRBD2. This CDR3 has 14 amino acids. Unmatched junction bases numbered 7, after V lost 6 bases and J lost 3 bases. Per germline, CDR1 MNHEY and CDR2 SVGEGT.